This T cell receptor (beta chain) was identified during a study of response to subunit inactivated influenza vaccine. Study-wide findings and caveats: The authors proposed limited new T cell recruitment per seasonal influenza vaccination.

TCRdb used MiXCR to reprocess the RT-PCR reads, holding one entry per CDR3 protein. The table lists about 780,000 distinct CDR3 sequences, about a fifth of them singletons, with roughly a tenth in the top ten. In this sample, this clonotype turned up a few times. What it binds is unknown. Germline CDR1 SEHNR, CDR2 FQNEAQ (reference sequence). The CDR3 is 15 amino acids. Trimming at V came to 5 bases and at J to 4 bases, leaving 10 bases not matched to a gene. This chain links TRBV7-9 with TRBJ1-1; 7 bases match TRBD1. This sequence originates from a man between 50 and 59 years old who received an inactivated influenza vaccine. Material: PBMCs from blood, obtained more than 4 days after vaccination. The CDR3 loop is CASSPGQLVLTEAFF. The DNA of the CDR3 is TGTGCCAGCAGCCCGGGACAGCTAGTCCTCACTGAAGCTTTCTTT.